Below are 30 T cell receptor beta chains sequenced from a single sample in a study of shared clonotypes between healthy human individuals. Some clones are missing from TCRdb's copy, which holds only in-frame ones; the method was immunoSEQ multiplex PCR. Of about 530,000 clones in the sample, about 79% were seen once. The sample was PBMCs. The receptors stem from a woman in her 40s in good health. Some clones in this sample may be carry-over from other donors' samples.

This rearrangement joins TRBV6-6 to TRBJ1-6; D may be TRBD1 (5 bases). CDR3 size: 15 residues. CDR1 and CDR2 from the germline V gene are MNHNY and SVGAGI (reference sequence). V was shortened by 2 bases and J by 9 bases, with 14 bases between the two germline ends. The CDR3 protein is CASSYAGPVGSPLHF. The CDR3 DNA is TGTGCCAGCAGTTACGCAGGGCCCGTTGGTTCACCCCTCCACTTT.

V gene TRBV19 combines with J gene TRBJ1-5; TRBD1 matches 8 bases. Germline V gene lookup returns CDR1 LNHDA and CDR2 SQIVND (reference sequence). The CDR3 is 15 amino acids. J was trimmed by 6 bases and V by 7 bases; bases with no gene match: 11. Here the CDR3 reads CASKERGQGAQPQHF. CDR3 nucleotides: TGTGCCAGTAAGGAAAGAGGACAGGGTGCTCAGCCCCAGCATTTT.

J is TRBJ2-7 and V is TRBV27, with D perhaps matching TRBD2 (6 bases). V lost 2 bases and J 3 bases, leaving 14 bases between the germline ends. This CDR3 is 15 amino acids long. CDR1 is MNHEY and CDR2 is SMNVEV in the germline V gene (reference sequence). The CDR3 DNA is TGTGCCAGCAGTTTAGGGGGGAGGACCCTCTACGAGCAGTACTTC. Protein product: CASSLGGRTLYEQYF.

The chain has TRBV4-1 and TRBJ2-1; 7 bases match TRBD1. The CDR3 covers 14 residues. J gave up 5 bases and V 6 bases, and 7 bases lay outside the gene matches. Germline V gene lookup returns CDR1 MGHRA and CDR2 YSYEKL. In DNA form, the CDR3 reads TGCGCCAGCAGACCTGGACAGGTAGACAATGAGCAGTTCTTC. Its protein is CASRPGQVDNEQFF.

This clone was seen a handful of times. This sequence joins TRBV5-1 and TRBJ2-7; 11 positions match TRBD1. The CDR3 is made up of 15 amino acids. The V segment lost 0 bases and the J segment 5 bases; nucleotides outside the gene matches: 4. Germline loops: CDR1 SGHRS, CDR2 YFSETQ. CDR3 amino acids: CASSLDGQGANEQYF. Here the CDR3 DNA reads TGCGCCAGCAGCTTGGATGGACAGGGGGCGAACGAGCAGTACTTC.

This chain links TRBV6-1 with TRBJ1-2; the match to TRBD1 covers 9 bases. This CDR3 is built from 15 residues. CDR1 and CDR2 (germline): MNHNS, SASEGT. The ends lost 2 bases at V and 4 bases at J; junction bases unmatched: 5. The CDR3 DNA reads TGTGCCAGCAGTGAAACTATGACAGGGGGCTATGGCTACACCTTC. Translation: CASSETMTGGYGYTF.

This clone was found a few times. The rearrangement joins TRBV2 to TRBJ1-4; 9 nucleotides agree with TRBD1. The CDR3 extends over 13 amino acids. Germline V CDR1 and CDR2: SNHLY, FYNNEI. The trim removed 9 bases at V and 8 bases at J, leaving 7 bases unmatched. For the CDR3, the DNA is TGTGCCAGTGCCGGGACAGGGAGAGAAAAACTGTTTTTT. It encodes CASAGTGREKLFF.

The chain couples TRBV6-6 to TRBJ2-1; TRBD2 aligns across 9 bases. The V segment lost 6 bases and the J segment 1 base; nucleotides outside the gene matches: 4. The germline V gene has CDR1 MNHNY and CDR2 SVGAGI (reference sequence). The CDR3 covers 15 residues. The CDR3 region is CASRTGLASYNEQFF. In DNA form, the CDR3 reads TGTGCCAGCAGGACGGGACTAGCTTCCTACAATGAGCAGTTCTTC.

This chain links TRBV7-3 with TRBJ1-2, with unresolved D. Between the trimmed V and J ends, which lost 8 bases and 7 bases, there was a span of 14 bases. The CDR3 contains 12 residues. CDR1 is SGHTA, CDR2 FQGTGA, per germline. CDR3 nucleotide sequence: TGTGCCAGCGGTCAGGCAGTAGGTGGCTACACCTTC. It yields the protein CASGQAVGGYTF.

Only one count was recorded for this clone. V gene TRBV7-2 combines with J gene TRBJ1-2; 9 nucleotides line up with TRBD1. V was pared by 2 bases and J by 3 bases, with 7 bases of the junction left unmatched. The germline V gene encodes CDR1 SGHTA and CDR2 FQGNSA. This CDR3 region has 16 residues. CDR3 coding DNA: TGTGCCAGCAGCTTAACTACGGGACAGGGTTACTATGGCTACACCTTC. It encodes CASSLTTGQGYYGYTF.

V and J are TRBV18 and TRBJ2-7; TRBD2 matches at 15 bases. This CDR3 has 16 amino acids. Germline V gives CDR1 KGHSH, CDR2 LQKENI. V gave up 5 bases and J gave up 5 bases; unmatched junction bases: 7. CDR3 region: CASSTGLAGGMDEQYF. The CDR3 DNA reads TGTGCCAGCTCAACGGGACTAGCGGGAGGAATGGACGAGCAGTACTTC.

This clone was observed at least ten times. In the same sample, other DNA sequences code for this CDR3. The gene calls are TRBV7-2 and TRBJ1-5; TRBD1 matches 8 bases. Trimming at V came to 1 base and at J to 0 bases, leaving 5 bases not matched to a gene. Germline V gene data show CDR1 as SGHTA and CDR2 as FQGNSA. This CDR3 comprises 17 residues. In DNA, the CDR3 is TGTGCCAGCAGCTTAGTAGCAGGGGGCAGTAGCAATCAGCCCCAGCATTTT. Amino acids: CASSLVAGGSSNQPQHF.

The chain combines TRBV27 with TRBJ2-5; possible D gene TRBD2, 5 bases. The V end lost 0 bases, the J end lost 7 bases, and 12 bases lay between the germline ends. CDR1 is MNHEY, CDR2 SMNVEV, per germline (reference sequence). The CDR3 length is 14 residues. The CDR3 sequence: CASSLSARRRTQYF. The DNA for the CDR3 is TGTGCCAGCAGTTTATCGGCGAGGAGGAGGACCCAGTACTTC.

The rearrangement joins TRBV18 to TRBJ1-1; a possible D gene is TRBD1 (5 bases). With 2 bases removed from V and 7 bases from J, the gap between germline ends came to 14 bases. The CDR3 consists of 14 residues. Germline CDR1 reads KGHSH; CDR2 reads LQKENI. The chain's CDR3 is CASSPIQDLGEAFF. The CDR3 nucleotides are TGTGCCAGCTCACCAATACAGGATCTTGGTGAAGCTTTCTTT.

The V and J genes are TRBV7-9 and TRBJ2-5; the D gene could be TRBD1 or TRBD2 (5 bases each). Trimming shortened V by 1 base and J by 5 bases, and 14 bases separated the two germline ends. This CDR3 region has 15 residues. The germline V gene encodes CDR1 SEHNR and CDR2 FQNEAQ (reference sequence). The DNA of the CDR3 is TGTGCCAGCAGCTTAGGAAGCTCGGGGCGGGAGACCCAGTACTTC. This sequence encodes CASSLGSSGRETQYF.

The CDR3 loop reads CATNLRTSGSFPGGEQFF. CDR3 nucleotide sequence: TGTGCCACCAACCTCAGGACTAGCGGGAGTTTTCCCGGGGGGGAGCAGTTCTTC. The V call is TRBV15, the J call TRBJ2-1, with TRBD2 matching 13 bases. CDR3 length: 18 residues. Per the germline V gene, CDR1 is LNHNV and CDR2 is YYDKDF (reference sequence). Trimming removed 7 bases from V and 10 bases from J; junction bases left unmatched: 19.

This clone was seen only once. The rearrangement links TRBV29-1 to TRBJ2-1; possible D gene TRBD2, 7 bases. The V end was cut by 1 base, the J end by 6 bases, with 22 bases between. The CDR3 covers 17 residues. Germline lookup yields CDR1 SQVTM and CDR2 ANQGSEA. The CDR3 is CSVEGGGWLADINEQFF. CDR3 DNA sequence: TGCAGCGTTGAAGGAGGGGGGTGGCTAGCGGACATCAATGAGCAGTTCTTC.

The chain uses TRBV6-1 and TRBJ1-1, with a tentative D call TRBD1 (5 bases). CDR1 and CDR2 (germline): MNHNS, SASEGT. The length of the CDR3 is 18 residues. Deletions cut 0 bases from V and 1 base from J, with 18 bases between. DNA of the CDR3: TGTGCCAGCAGTGAAGCGCTCAAGATAAGGGGAAGGAACACTGAAGCTTTCTTT. Its protein product is CASSEALKIRGRNTEAFF.

This clone was detected once. The rearrangement uses TRBV7-2 and TRBJ2-2; 10 bases map to TRBD1. This CDR3 has 15 amino acids. In germline, CDR1 is SGHTA, CDR2 FQGNSA. Unmatched junction bases numbered 4, after V lost 5 bases and J lost 4 bases. The CDR3 spells CASSEGQGFTGELFF. CDR3 in DNA: TGTGCCAGCAGCGAGGGACAGGGGTTCACCGGGGAGCTGTTTTTT.

Concerning this clone: Other DNA sequences in the same sample also yield this CDR3. V is TRBV11-2 and J is TRBJ2-5; D is unclear. Germline values: CDR1 SGHAT, CDR2 FQNNGV. Trimming left V 1 base short and J 2 bases short, with 8 bases between. The CDR3 covers 14 residues. The CDR3 DNA reads TGTGCCAGCAGCTTAGGGACGGCTCAAGAGACCCAGTACTTC. Protein sequence: CASSLGTAQETQYF. Full variable domain (remainder filled in from reference TRBV11-2 and TRBJ2-5): EAGVAQSPRYKIIEKRQSVAFWCNPISGHATLYWYQQILGQGPKLLIQFQNNGVVDDSQLPKDRFSAERLKGVDSTLKIQPAKLEDSAVYLCASSLGTAQETQYFGPGTRLLVL.

This clone was found once. V usage is TRBV7-6 and J usage is TRBJ2-2; maybe TRBD2 (5 bases). V was clipped by 5 bases and J by 7 bases, with 17 bases between them. The germline V gene has CDR1 SGHVS and CDR2 FNYEAQ. The CDR3 spans 15 residues. In nucleotides, the CDR3 is TGTGCCAGCAGCATTAACTGGACTGATTACGGGGAGCTGTTTTTT. Encoded protein: CASSINWTDYGELFF.

The chain employs TRBV10-3 and TRBJ2-2; a possible D gene is TRBD2 (6 bases). V was trimmed by 4 bases and J by 2 bases, leaving 11 bases between them. The CDR3 spans 15 residues. Per the germline V gene, CDR1 is ENHRY and CDR2 is SYGVKD. CDR3 DNA sequence: TGTGCCATCAGTGGGGCGGGATTAAACACCGGGGAGCTGTTTTTT. Translated: CAISGAGLNTGELFF.

The chain joins TRBV15 to TRBJ2-1, with 9 bases identical to TRBD1. Per the germline V gene, CDR1 is LNHNV and CDR2 is YYDKDF (reference sequence). V lost 5 bases, J lost 7 bases, and 9 bases stayed unmatched. CDR3 size: 15 residues. The CDR3 DNA sequence: TGTGCCACCAGCTTCGGGACAGGGCCGTGGAATGAGCAGTTCTTC. This encodes CATSFGTGPWNEQFF.

The rearrangement links TRBV19 to TRBJ1-1; D unresolved. Germline V CDR1 and CDR2: LNHDA, SQIVND (reference sequence). This CDR3 is built from 15 residues. V was pared by 2 bases and J by 1 base, with 11 bases between. This CDR3 reads CASSITPETNTEAFF. The CDR3 nucleotides are TGTGCCAGTAGTATAACTCCAGAAACGAACACTGAAGCTTTCTTT.

The chain links TRBV28 to TRBJ2-3; D remains unclear. Trimming shortened V by 7 bases and J by 5 bases, and 13 bases separated the two germline ends. Germline CDR1 reads MDHEN; CDR2 reads SYDVKM. CDR3 size: 13 residues. The CDR3 loop reads CASKRTPRDTQYF. DNA of the CDR3: TGTGCCAGCAAACGGACCCCCCGAGATACGCAGTATTTT.

This clone was seen only once. This rearrangement joins TRBV30 to TRBJ2-2; 7 bases align to TRBD1. The trim removed 5 bases at V and 4 bases at J, leaving 4 bases unmatched. The CDR3 covers 13 residues. Per germline, CDR1 GTSNPN and CDR2 SVGIG (reference sequence). CDR3 DNA sequence: TGTGCCTGGGGGACAGTAAGCACCGGGGAGCTGTTTTTT. Amino acids: CAWGTVSTGELFF.

This chain joins TRBV11-2 and TRBJ2-7; possible D gene TRBD1, 6 bases. The CDR3 spans 18 residues. Trimming pared 2 bases from V and 3 bases from J, leaving 23 bases between. From germline, CDR1 is SGHAT and CDR2 FQNNGV. The CDR3 region is CASSLNPTPLTGVYEQYF. The CDR3 region has the DNA TGTGCCAGCAGCTTAAATCCTACCCCCCTGACAGGCGTCTACGAGCAGTACTTC.

In its sample, this clone was seen once. The chain recombines TRBV7-2 with TRBJ2-7, with D possibly matching TRBD2 (5 bases). This CDR3 region has 15 residues. Germline assignment: CDR1 SGHTA and CDR2 FQGNSA. V gave up 7 bases and J gave up 4 bases, with 20 bases separating them. CDR3 sequence reads: CASKSRGGGSYEQYF. In DNA, the CDR3 is TGTGCCAGCAAATCACGGGGTGGCGGGTCGTACGAGCAGTACTTC.

The CDR3 spells CASSLGWGPTQETQYF. The CDR3 bases are TGTGCCAGCAGCTTGGGGTGGGGCCCGACTCAAGAGACCCAGTACTTC. The chain links TRBV5-6 to TRBJ2-5, with TRBD1 as a possible D gene (5 bases). The germline gives CDR1 SGHDT, CDR2 YYEEEE. The V gene lost 0 bases and the J gene lost 2 bases, with 14 bases spanning the gap. This CDR3 spans 16 amino acids.

This chain connects TRBV4-2 to TRBJ1-1; tentatively, D is TRBD1 (5 bases). The V gene's germline CDR1 is LGHNA and CDR2 YNFKEQ. V was shortened by 0 bases and J by 2 bases, with 13 bases between the two germline ends. The CDR3 sequence is 16 residues long. This chain's CDR3 is CASSQDSRRGNTEAFF. Here the CDR3 DNA reads TGTGCCAGCAGCCAAGATAGTCGAAGGGGAAACACTGAAGCTTTCTTT.